The 29 T cell receptor beta chains below all came from one sample that was sequenced in a study of blood T cell repertoires in COVID-19. Repertoires were generated with immunoSEQ multiplex PCR, while TCRdb's copy carries only in-frame clones and drops some. Seen here are approximately 500,000 clones, 70% to 90% observed once, and the top ten hold roughly 7.3%. Sequencing was performed on peripheral blood. The receptor source for this set is a woman aged 45 to 65 with COVID-19, enrolled during active disease.

In this sample, this clone turned up once. The chain joins TRBV24-1 to TRBJ2-2; TRBD1 matches 9 bases. Germline assignment: CDR1 KGHDR and CDR2 SFDVKD. The CDR3 length is 16 residues. V shed 2 bases, J shed 3 bases, and the junction held 3 bases outside the gene matches. The CDR3 reads CATSDWTGVDTGELFF. CDR3 sequence (DNA): TGTGCCACCAGTGATTGGACAGGGGTAGACACCGGGGAGCTGTTTTTT.

The DNA for the CDR3 is TGTGCCAGCAGTTTAAGTCAGAACTATGGCTACACCTTC. It encodes CASSLSQNYGYTF. This chain links TRBV12-3 or TRBV12-4 with TRBJ1-2; D gene uncertain. This CDR3 contains 13 residues. Trimming pared 2 bases from V and 2 bases from J, leaving 6 bases between.

The chain couples TRBV19 to TRBJ1-1; D uncertain. Trimming removed 2 bases from V and 5 bases from J, with 9 bases in between. CDR3 length: 13 amino acids. Germline V gene sequence: CDR1 LNHDA, CDR2 SQIVND (reference sequence). CDR3 bases: TGTGCCAGTAGTATATCTAGTAGGACTGAAGCTTTCTTT. Translating gives CASSISSRTEAFF.

The genes are TRBV6-6 and TRBJ1-5, with a tentative D call TRBD1 (5 bases). Germline V lookup: CDR1 MNHNY, CDR2 SVGAGI (reference sequence). V was cut by 6 bases and J by 7 bases, with 16 bases left in between. The CDR3 runs to 14 residues. The CDR3 bases are TGTGCCAGCAGCCTGGAAGGGGCGAGGCAGCCCCAGCATTTT. As protein: CASSLEGARQPQHF.

This chain connects TRBV5-1 to TRBJ2-3, with 10 bases lining up with TRBD2. The CDR3 totals 16 residues. The germline gives CDR1 SGHRS, CDR2 YFSETQ. V lost 4 bases, J lost 4 bases, and 9 bases stayed unmatched. CDR3 sequence reads: CASSSLQLAGPDTQYF. The CDR3 nucleotides are TGCGCCAGCAGCAGCTTGCAACTAGCGGGGCCAGATACGCAGTATTTT.

Notes on this clone: The junction differs from germline at one of its ends, possibly a read error. Here the CDR3 reads CASSFQGTGTSF. The DNA of the CDR3 is TGTGCCAGCAGCTTCCAGGGGACAGGGACATCTTTT. This chain uses TRBV7-9 with TRBJ1-4, with 9 bases that match TRBD1. Germline CDR1 SEHNR, CDR2 FQNEAQ (reference sequence). This CDR3 has 12 amino acids.

The chain employs TRBV3-1 (or the pseudogene TRBV3-2) and TRBJ2-1; 15 nucleotides line up with TRBD2. The CDR3 consists of 17 residues. Germline loops: CDR1 LGHDT, CDR2 YNNKEL (reference sequence). The V segment lost 3 bases and the J segment 10 bases; nucleotides outside the gene matches: 10. CDR3 region: CASSHGTSGGTGTEQFF. CDR3 coding DNA: TGTGCCAGCAGCCACGGGACTAGCGGGGGGACCGGAACGGAGCAGTTCTTC.

The chain employs TRBV10-3 and TRBJ2-2; 9 bases align to TRBD1. CDR1 is ENHRY and CDR2 is SYGVKD in the germline V gene. With 3 bases clipped from V and 6 bases from J, the junction kept 5 bases outside the gene matches. This CDR3 has 15 amino acids. The CDR3 region has the DNA TGTGCCATCAGTGATTGGGACAGGGCTGCCGGGGAGCTGTTTTTT. This codes for CAISDWDRAAGELFF.

The chain uses TRBV20-1 and TRBJ2-1; TRBD2 aligns across 7 bases. This CDR3 has 14 amino acids. The germline V gene encodes CDR1 DFQATT and CDR2 SNEGSKA (reference sequence). Trimming at V came to 3 bases and at J to 7 bases, leaving 9 bases not matched to a gene. In DNA form, the CDR3 reads TGCAGTGCTAGTCGAGTCCAGGGAGGGAATGAGCAGTTCTTC. Its protein is CSASRVQGGNEQFF.

This rearrangement joins TRBV7-3 to TRBJ2-7; maybe TRBD1 (6 bases). V was shortened by 2 bases and J by 2 bases, with 13 bases between the two germline ends. Germline V lookup: CDR1 SGHTA, CDR2 FQGTGA. The CDR3 spans 15 residues. CDR3 DNA: TGTGCCAGCAGCTTAGGTCCCGACAGGACCTACGAGCAGTACTTC. Amino acid sequence: CASSLGPDRTYEQYF.

The chain uses TRBV4-1 and TRBJ2-1; 8 nucleotides agree with TRBD2. The V gene end was trimmed by 3 bases and the J gene end by 12 bases; junction bases not matched to a gene: 1. CDR3 length: 11 residues. CDR1 is MGHRA, CDR2 YSYEKL, per germline. The CDR3 nucleotides read TGCGCCAGCAGCCACGCGGGGGGGCAGTTCTTC. This codes for CASSHAGGQFF.

The rearrangement links TRBV6-5 to TRBJ1-2, with 12 bases lining up with TRBD1. The CDR3 length is 15 residues. Germline-derived CDR1 and CDR2 are MNHEY and SVGAGI. V shed 8 bases and J 5 bases; nucleotides not matched to a gene: 9. The CDR3 region has the DNA TGTGCCAGCTCCCGAGGGACAGGGGGCCGGTATGGCTACACCTTC. It encodes CASSRGTGGRYGYTF.

The chain couples TRBV6-5 to TRBJ1-1; D is unclear. V lost 4 bases and J lost 4, with 13 bases in between. This CDR3 comprises 14 residues. Per germline, CDR1 MNHEY and CDR2 SVGAGI. DNA for the CDR3: TGTGCCAGCAGTTTCCTACTGGGAGGCACTGAAGCTTTCTTT. Protein: CASSFLLGGTEAFF.

V is TRBV19 and J is TRBJ1-2; D gene unclear. The V end lost 3 bases, the J end lost 7 bases, and 9 bases lay between the germline ends. Germline values: CDR1 LNHDA, CDR2 SQIVND (reference sequence). The CDR3 extends over 12 amino acids. Here the CDR3 reads CASSMVYGGYTF. The CDR3 DNA sequence: TGTGCCAGTAGTATGGTATACGGTGGCTACACCTTC.

J is TRBJ2-7 and V is TRBV6-2 or TRBV6-3; 12 bases line up with TRBD2. Trimming at V came to 6 bases and at J to 3 bases, leaving 9 bases not matched to a gene. The V gene's germline CDR1 is MNHEY and CDR2 SVGEGT. The CDR3 covers 16 residues. CDR3 sequence reads: CASSSSLAGGFYEQYF. The CDR3 DNA follows: TGTGCCAGCAGCTCCTCACTAGCGGGGGGTTTCTACGAGCAGTACTTC.

This clone has a single count. The gene calls are TRBV11-3 and TRBJ1-2, with D possibly matching TRBD1 (6 bases). V was shortened by 6 bases and J by 7 bases, with 12 bases between the two germline ends. CDR1 and CDR2 from the germline V gene are SGHNT and YENEEA. The CDR3 runs to 12 residues. The CDR3 DNA reads as TGTGCCAGCAGATCAGGGGTCGGTGGCTACACCTTC. This encodes CASRSGVGGYTF. The full variable domain, completed using reference TRBV11-3 and TRBJ1-2, is EAGVVQSPRYKIIEKKQPVAFWCNPISGHNTLYWYLQNLGQGPELLIRYENEEAVDDSQLPKDRFSAERLKGVDSTLKIQPAELGDSAVYLCASRSGVGGYTFGSGTRLTVV.

The V and J genes are TRBV7-8 and TRBJ1-2, with 10 bases aligning to TRBD1. Germline assignment: CDR1 SGHVS and CDR2 FQNEAQ. V was clipped by 0 bases and J by 6 bases; unmatched bases: 4. The CDR3 runs to 15 residues. In DNA, the CDR3 is TGTGCCAGCAGCTTAGCGGGGGGACAGGGGAATGGCTACACCTTC. This translates into CASSLAGGQGNGYTF.

In the case of this clone: Other DNA sequences of this sample code for an identical CDR3. J is TRBJ2-5 and V is TRBV5-4; perhaps TRBD1 as D (7 bases). CDR3 length: 14 residues. CDR1 and CDR2 from the germline V gene are SGHNT and YYREEE (reference sequence). Deletions cut 4 bases from V and 2 bases from J, with 12 bases between. The CDR3 sequence is CASSLGGQQETQYF. Here the CDR3 DNA reads TGTGCCAGCAGCCTCGGGGGACAGCAAGAGACCCAGTACTTC.

The chain couples TRBV18 to TRBJ1-3, with 7 bases that match TRBD1. From germline, CDR1 is KGHSH and CDR2 LQKENI. V was clipped by 1 base and J by 2 bases; unmatched bases: 5. There are 16 residues in the CDR3. The DNA for the CDR3 is TGTGCCAGCTCACCACGACAGGGCGGAACTGGAAACACCATATATTTT. As protein: CASSPRQGGTGNTIYF.

V and J are TRBV29-1 and TRBJ1-2; D is perhaps TRBD1 (5 bases). The V gene's germline CDR1 is SQVTM and CDR2 ANQGSEA. Trimming removed 6 bases at V and 2 bases at J, with 10 bases between. The CDR3 has 12 amino acids. The CDR3 DNA reads TGCAGCGTGACAGAGCTGAACTATGGCTACACCTTC. Its translation: CSVTELNYGYTF. Drawing the rest from reference TRBV29-1 and TRBJ1-2, the complete variable domain is SAVISQKPSRDICQRGTSLTIQCQVDSQVTMMFWYRQQPGQSLTLIATANQGSEATYESGFVIDKFPISRPNLTFSTLTVSNMSPEDSSIYLCSVTELNYGYTFGSGTRLTVV.

The chain combines TRBV5-1 with TRBJ1-5, with D perhaps TRBD1 (6 bases). Trimming removed 0 bases from V and 4 bases from J, with 23 bases in between. There are 19 residues in the CDR3. The germline gives CDR1 SGHRS, CDR2 YFSETQ. The CDR3 here is CASSLEGPRAQGENQPQHF. CDR3 nucleotide sequence: TGCGCCAGCAGCTTGGAAGGACCTCGGGCACAGGGAGAGAATCAGCCCCAGCATTTT.

The genes are TRBV4-1 and TRBJ2-2; TRBD1 might be the D (5 bases). The CDR3 runs to 18 residues. V was shortened by 0 bases and J by 0 bases, with 14 bases between the two germline ends. Per germline, CDR1 MGHRA and CDR2 YSYEKL. CDR3 nucleotide sequence: TGCGCCAGCAGCCAAGATGCTCCTGGGGCAGCGAACACCGGGGAGCTGTTTTTT. Translation: CASSQDAPGAANTGELFF.

With respect to this clone: Other DNA sequences within the sample encode an identical CDR3. The V call is TRBV20-1, the J call TRBJ2-3; D ambiguous. Trimming removed 3 bases at V and 6 bases at J, with 7 bases between. The CDR3 has 11 amino acids. In germline, CDR1 is DFQATT, CDR2 SNEGSKA (reference sequence). The CDR3 bases are TGCAGTGCTAGTCTCGCGGATACGCAGTATTTT. Encoded protein: CSASLADTQYF.

The chain carries TRBV5-1 and TRBJ2-1, with a tentative D call TRBD1 (5 bases). With 2 bases removed from V and 10 bases from J, the gap between germline ends came to 13 bases. In germline, CDR1 is SGHRS, CDR2 YFSETQ. The CDR3 is 13 amino acids. This chain's CDR3 is CASSLGVLEEQFF. CDR3 sequence (DNA): TGCGCCAGCAGCTTAGGGGTATTGGAAGAGCAGTTCTTC.

The genes are TRBV5-1 and TRBJ1-5, with unresolved D. This CDR3 is 15 amino acids long. V was clipped by 0 bases and J by 0 bases, with 7 bases between them. Germline V gene sequence: CDR1 SGHRS, CDR2 YFSETQ. The CDR3 nucleotides read TGCGCCAGCAGCTTGGACCCACTTAGCAATCAGCCCCAGCATTTT. The encoded protein is CASSLDPLSNQPQHF.

This clone has just one count. This rearrangement joins TRBV28 to TRBJ1-4; possible D gene TRBD1, 6 bases. Germline assignment: CDR1 MDHEN and CDR2 SYDVKM. Trimming took off 3 bases at V and 7 bases at J, with 15 bases between the two ends. The CDR3 is 15 amino acids. In DNA form, the CDR3 reads TGTGCCAGCAGTTTTATGGAGGGAGGGGGTGAAAAACTGTTTTTT. This encodes CASSFMEGGGEKLFF.

This clone appeared a single time. The J gene is TRBJ2-1, the V gene TRBV7-9, with TRBD1 matching 9 bases. J lost 6 bases, V lost 5 bases, and 8 bases had no gene match. The germline gives CDR1 SEHNR, CDR2 FQNEAQ (reference sequence). This CDR3 comprises 15 residues. The CDR3 loop reads CASSQHGQGFNEQFF. CDR3 bases: TGTGCCAGCAGCCAGCATGGACAGGGGTTCAATGAGCAGTTCTTC. Filled out from reference TRBV7-9 and TRBJ2-1, the complete variable domain reads DTGVSQNPRHKITKRGQNVTFRCDPISEHNRLYWYRQTLGQGPEFLTYFQNEAQLEKSRLLSDRFSAERPKGSFSTLEIQRTEQGDSAMYLCASSQHGQGFNEQFFGPGTRLTVL.

The genes are TRBV19 and TRBJ1-2; D might be TRBD1 (5 bases). CDR3 length: 15 residues. The V end lost 3 bases, the J end lost 0 bases, and 11 bases lay between the germline ends. The V gene's germline CDR1 is LNHDA and CDR2 SQIVND (reference sequence). CDR3 DNA sequence: TGTGCCAGTAGTATCGAGACAGTCCCTAACTATGGCTACACCTTC. Translation gives CASSIETVPNYGYTF. Full variable domain (rest looked up from reference TRBV19 and TRBJ1-2): DGGITQSPKYLFRKEGQNVTLSCEQNLNHDAMYWYRQDPGQGLRLIYYSQIVNDFQKGDIAEGYSVSREKKESFPLTVTSAQKNPTAFYLCASSIETVPNYGYTFGSGTRLTVV.

The chain couples TRBV7-8 to TRBJ1-1; D uncertain. V dropped 4 bases and J dropped 11 bases, with 14 bases sitting between them. Germline V gives CDR1 SGHVS, CDR2 FQNEAQ. The CDR3 covers 12 residues. DNA of the CDR3: TGTGCCAGCAGCTCCACGGGATTAGGGGCTTTCTTT. Translation gives CASSSTGLGAFF.